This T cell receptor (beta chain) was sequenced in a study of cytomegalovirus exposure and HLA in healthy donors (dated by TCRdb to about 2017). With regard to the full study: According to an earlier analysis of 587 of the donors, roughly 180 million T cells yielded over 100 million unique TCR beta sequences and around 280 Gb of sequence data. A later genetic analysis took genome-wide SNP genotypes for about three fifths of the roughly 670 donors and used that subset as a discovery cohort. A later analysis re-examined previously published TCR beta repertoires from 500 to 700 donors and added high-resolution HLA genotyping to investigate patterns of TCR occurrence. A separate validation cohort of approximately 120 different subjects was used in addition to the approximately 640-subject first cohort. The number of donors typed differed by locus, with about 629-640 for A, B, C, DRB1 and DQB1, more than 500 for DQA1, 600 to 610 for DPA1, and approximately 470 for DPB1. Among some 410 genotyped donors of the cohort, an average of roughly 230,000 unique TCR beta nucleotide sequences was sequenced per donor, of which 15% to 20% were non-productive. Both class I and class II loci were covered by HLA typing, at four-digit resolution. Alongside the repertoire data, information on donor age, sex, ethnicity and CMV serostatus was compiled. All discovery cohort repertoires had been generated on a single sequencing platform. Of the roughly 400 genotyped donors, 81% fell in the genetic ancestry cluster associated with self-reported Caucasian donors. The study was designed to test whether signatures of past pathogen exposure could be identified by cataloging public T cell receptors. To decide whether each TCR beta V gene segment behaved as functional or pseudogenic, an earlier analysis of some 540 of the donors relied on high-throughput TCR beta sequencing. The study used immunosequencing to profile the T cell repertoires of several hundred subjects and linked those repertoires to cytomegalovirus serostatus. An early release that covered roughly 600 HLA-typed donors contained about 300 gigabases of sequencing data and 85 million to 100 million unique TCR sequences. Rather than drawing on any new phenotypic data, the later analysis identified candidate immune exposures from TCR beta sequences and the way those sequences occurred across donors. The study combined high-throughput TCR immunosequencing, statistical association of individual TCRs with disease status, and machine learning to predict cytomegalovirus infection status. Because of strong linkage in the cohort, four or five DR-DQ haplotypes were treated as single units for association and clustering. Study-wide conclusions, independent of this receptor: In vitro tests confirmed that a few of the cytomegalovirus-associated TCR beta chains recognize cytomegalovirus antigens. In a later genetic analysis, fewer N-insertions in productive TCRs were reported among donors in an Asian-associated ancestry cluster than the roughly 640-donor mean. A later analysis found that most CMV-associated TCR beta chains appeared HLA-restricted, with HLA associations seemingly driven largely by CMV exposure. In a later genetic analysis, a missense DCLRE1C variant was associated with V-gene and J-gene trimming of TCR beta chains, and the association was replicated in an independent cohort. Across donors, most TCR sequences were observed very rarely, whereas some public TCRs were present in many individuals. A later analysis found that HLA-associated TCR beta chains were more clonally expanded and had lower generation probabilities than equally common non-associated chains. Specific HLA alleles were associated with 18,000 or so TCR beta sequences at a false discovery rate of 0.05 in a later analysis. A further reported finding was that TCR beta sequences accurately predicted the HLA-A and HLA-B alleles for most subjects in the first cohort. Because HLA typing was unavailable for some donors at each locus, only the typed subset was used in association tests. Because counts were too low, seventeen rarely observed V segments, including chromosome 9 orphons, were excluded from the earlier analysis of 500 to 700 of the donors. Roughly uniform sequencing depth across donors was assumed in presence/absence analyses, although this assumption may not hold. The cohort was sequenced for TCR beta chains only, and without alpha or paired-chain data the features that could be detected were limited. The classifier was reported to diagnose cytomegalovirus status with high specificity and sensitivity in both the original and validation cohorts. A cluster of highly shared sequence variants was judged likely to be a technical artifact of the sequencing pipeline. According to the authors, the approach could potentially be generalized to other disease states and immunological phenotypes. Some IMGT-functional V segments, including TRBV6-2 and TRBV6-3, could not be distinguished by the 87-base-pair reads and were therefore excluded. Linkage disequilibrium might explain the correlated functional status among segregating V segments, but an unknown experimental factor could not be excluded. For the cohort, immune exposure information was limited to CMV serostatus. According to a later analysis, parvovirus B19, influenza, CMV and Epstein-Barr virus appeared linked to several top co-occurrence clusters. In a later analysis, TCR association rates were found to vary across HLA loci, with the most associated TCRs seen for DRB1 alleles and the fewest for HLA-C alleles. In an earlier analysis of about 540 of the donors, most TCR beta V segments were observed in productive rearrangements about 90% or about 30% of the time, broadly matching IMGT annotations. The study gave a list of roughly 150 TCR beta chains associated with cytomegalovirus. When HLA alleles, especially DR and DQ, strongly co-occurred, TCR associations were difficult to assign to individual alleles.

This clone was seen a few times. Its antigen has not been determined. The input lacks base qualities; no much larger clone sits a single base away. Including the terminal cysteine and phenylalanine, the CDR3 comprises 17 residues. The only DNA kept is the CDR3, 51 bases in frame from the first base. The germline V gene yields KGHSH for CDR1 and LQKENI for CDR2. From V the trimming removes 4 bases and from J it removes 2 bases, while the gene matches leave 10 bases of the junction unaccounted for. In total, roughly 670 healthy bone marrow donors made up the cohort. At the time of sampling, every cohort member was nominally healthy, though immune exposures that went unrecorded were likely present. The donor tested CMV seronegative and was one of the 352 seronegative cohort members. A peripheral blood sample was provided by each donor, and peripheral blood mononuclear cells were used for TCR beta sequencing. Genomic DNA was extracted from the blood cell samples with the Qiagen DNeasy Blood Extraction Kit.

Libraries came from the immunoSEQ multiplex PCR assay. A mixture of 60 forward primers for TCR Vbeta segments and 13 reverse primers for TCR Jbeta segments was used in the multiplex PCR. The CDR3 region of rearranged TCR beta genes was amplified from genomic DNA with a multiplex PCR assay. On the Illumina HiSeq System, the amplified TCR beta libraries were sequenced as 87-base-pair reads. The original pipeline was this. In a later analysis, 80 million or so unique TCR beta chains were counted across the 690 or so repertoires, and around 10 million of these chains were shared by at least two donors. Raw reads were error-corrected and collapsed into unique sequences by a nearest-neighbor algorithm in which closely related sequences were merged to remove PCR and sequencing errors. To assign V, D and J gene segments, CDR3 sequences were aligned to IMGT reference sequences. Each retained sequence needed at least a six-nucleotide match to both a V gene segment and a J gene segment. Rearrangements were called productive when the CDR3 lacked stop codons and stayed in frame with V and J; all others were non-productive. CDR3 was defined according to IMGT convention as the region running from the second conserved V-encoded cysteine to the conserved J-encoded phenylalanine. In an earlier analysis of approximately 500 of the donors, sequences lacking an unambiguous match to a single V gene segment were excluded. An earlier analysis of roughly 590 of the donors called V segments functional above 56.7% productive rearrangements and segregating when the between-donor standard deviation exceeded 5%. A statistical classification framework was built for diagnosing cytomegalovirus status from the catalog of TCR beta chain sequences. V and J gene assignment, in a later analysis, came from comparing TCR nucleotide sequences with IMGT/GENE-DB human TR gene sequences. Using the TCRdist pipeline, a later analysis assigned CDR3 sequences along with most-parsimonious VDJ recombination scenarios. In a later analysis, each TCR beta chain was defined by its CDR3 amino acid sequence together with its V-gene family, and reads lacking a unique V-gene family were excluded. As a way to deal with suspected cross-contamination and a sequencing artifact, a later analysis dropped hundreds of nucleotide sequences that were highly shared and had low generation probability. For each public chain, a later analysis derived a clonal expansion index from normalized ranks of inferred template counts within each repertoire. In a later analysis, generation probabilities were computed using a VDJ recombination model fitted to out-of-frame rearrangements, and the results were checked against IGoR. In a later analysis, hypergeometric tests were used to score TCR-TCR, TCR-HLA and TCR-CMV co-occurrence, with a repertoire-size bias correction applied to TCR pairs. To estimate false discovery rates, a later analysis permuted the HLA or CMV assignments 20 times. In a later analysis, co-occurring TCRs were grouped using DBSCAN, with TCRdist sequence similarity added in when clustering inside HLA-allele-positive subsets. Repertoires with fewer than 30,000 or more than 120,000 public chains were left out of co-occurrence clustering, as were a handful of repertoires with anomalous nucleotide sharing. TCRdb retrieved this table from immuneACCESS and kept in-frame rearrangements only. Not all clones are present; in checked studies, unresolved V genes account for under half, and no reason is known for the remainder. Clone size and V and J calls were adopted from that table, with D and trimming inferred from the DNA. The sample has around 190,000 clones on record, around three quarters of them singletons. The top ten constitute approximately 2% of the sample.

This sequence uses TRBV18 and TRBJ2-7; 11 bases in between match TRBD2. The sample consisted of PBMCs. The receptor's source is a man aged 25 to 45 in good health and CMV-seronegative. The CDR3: CASSRDSGRARAYEQYF. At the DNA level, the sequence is TGTGCCAGCTCACGTGATAGCGGGAGGGCCCGGGCCTACGAGCAGTACTTC. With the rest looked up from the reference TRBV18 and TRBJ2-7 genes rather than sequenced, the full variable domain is NAGVMQNPRHLVRRRGQEARLRCSPMKGHSHVYWYRQLPEEGLKFMVYLQKENIIDESGMPKERFSAEFPKEGPSILRIQQVVRGDSAAYFCASSRDSGRARAYEQYFGPGTRLTVT.